Listed below are T cell receptor beta chains from one sample, sequenced in a study of cytomegalovirus exposure and HLA in healthy donors. The repertoire was sequenced with immunoSEQ multiplex PCR; TCRdb's copy has only in-frame clones and lacks some. In the table there are about 160,000 clones, 86% of which are singletons. Sequencing was performed on PBMCs. The source is a woman in her 30s in good health and CMV-seronegative. Both conserved end residues are part of each CDR3.

J,V,CDR3
TRBJ2-4,TRBV4-3,CASSPGDRGGNIQYF
TRBJ1-4,TRBV4-2,CASSQDIGDGIEKLFF
TRBJ2-5,TRBV30,CAWRGWDEETQYF
TRBJ2-7,TRBV7-3,CASPPEGYPYEQYF
TRBJ1-3,TRBV27,CASSPRGAAGNTIYF
TRBJ2-1,TRBV27,CASSFLFLAGNGGEQFF
TRBJ2-2,TRBV9,CASSKDRATGELFF
TRBJ2-7,TRBV5-4,CASSARDFSPEQYF
TRBJ2-1,TRBV4-1,CASSHRLGDEQFF
TRBJ2-4,TRBV11-3,CASSDTRDWGNIQYF
TRBJ1-4,TRBV25-1,CASGSNEKLFF
TRBJ2-1,TRBV6-6,CASRAPPGNEQFF
TRBJ2-3,TRBV6-5,CASSYLFRSSTDTQYF